The 30 T cell receptor beta chains given below trace back to one sample, sequenced in a study of T cell clones after liver transplantation (dated by TCRdb to 2018 to 2020). Library prep was done by the immunoSEQ multiplex PCR assay. The clones in this table, taken by TCRdb from immuneACCESS, are in-frame only. Not every clone is retained; where verified, under half of the shortfall comes from an unresolved V gene, and the cause of the rest is unknown. The sample table lists roughly 120,000 clones, around nine tenths of them with a count of one. 0.65% to 0.85% of the sample rests with the top ten. This material consisted of CD4+ T cells from blood, taken 12 months after liver transplant. These receptor sequences come from a human patient who received a liver transplant. Once a transplant has taken place, some T cells may be donor derived.

V and J are TRBV5-1 and TRBJ2-5, with D possibly being TRBD1 (5 bases). The length of the CDR3 is 16 residues. V was shortened by 0 bases and J by 5 bases, with 17 bases between the two germline ends. Germline CDR1 SGHRS, CDR2 YFSETQ. Here the CDR3 DNA reads TGCGCCAGCAGCTTGGCCCATAGCTCCCAGGGCGAGACCCAGTACTTC. Protein product: CASSLAHSSQGETQYF.

This chain links TRBV18 with TRBJ2-2; 7 bases are a match to TRBD2. After removal of 6 bases from V and 1 base from J, the junction contained 2 bases not matched to a gene. The germline V gene encodes CDR1 KGHSH and CDR2 LQKENI. This CDR3 has 14 residues. The CDR3 DNA reads TGTGCCAGCTCCCGCGGGGGGAACACCGGGGAGCTGTTTTTT. It codes for CASSRGGNTGELFF.

As for this clone: One end of the junction is discordant with germline, which a read error may explain. The chain carries TRBV6-5 and TRBJ2-1; 9 bases align to TRBD2. CDR1 and CDR2 from the germline V gene are MNHEY and SVGAGI. CDR3 size: 14 residues. The CDR3 DNA follows: TGTGCCAGCAGTCGCGGAGTAGCGGGAGCCCTCGCGATCTTC. Encoded protein: CASSRGVAGALAIF.

This clone was picked up a small number of times. The rearrangement uses TRBV6-5 and TRBJ2-7; 7 positions match TRBD1. In germline, CDR1 is MNHEY, CDR2 SVGAGI. The CDR3 is made up of 14 amino acids. V gave up 6 bases and J gave up 6 bases; unmatched junction bases: 11. Here the CDR3 DNA reads TGTGCCAGCAGACTAATGGGACAGCTTCGCGAGCAGTACTTC. Residues: CASRLMGQLREQYF.

The V gene is TRBV5-1, the J gene TRBJ2-5; 15 positions agree with TRBD2. This CDR3 is 15 amino acids long. Germline trimming cut 5 bases from V and 10 bases from J; bases unmatched to any gene: 9. Germline CDR1 SGHRS, CDR2 YFSETQ. The CDR3 bases are TGCGCCAGCAGGACCGGGACTAGCGGGGGGCGGGACCAGTACTTC. Protein sequence: CASRTGTSGGRDQYF.

The chain links TRBV4-3 to TRBJ2-2; D is tentatively TRBD1 or TRBD2 (6 bases each). The ends were cut back, 2 bases at V and 0 bases at J, with 22 bases in the middle. This CDR3 has 20 residues. Germline V gene data show CDR1 as LGHNA and CDR2 as YSLEER. As DNA, the CDR3 is TGCGCCAGCAGCCAACAACCTAAGGGGGGTTCTTTCGCGAACACCGGGGAGCTGTTTTTT. Its translation is CASSQQPKGGSFANTGELFF.

The rearrangement uses TRBV27 and TRBJ1-3; no clear D. CDR3 length equals 12 residues. Per the germline V gene, CDR1 is MNHEY and CDR2 is SMNVEV (reference sequence). Trimming took off 9 bases at V and 4 bases at J, with 10 bases between the two ends. Here the CDR3 DNA reads TGTGCCAGTCGGACGTCGGGAAACACCATATATTTT. Protein product: CASRTSGNTIYF.

The gene calls are TRBV2 and TRBJ1-1; TRBD1 might be the D (6 bases). The CDR3 runs 17 residues. CDR1 is SNHLY, CDR2 FYNNEI, per germline. Trimming removed 6 bases from V and 0 bases from J, with 20 bases in between. CDR3 protein: CASSGVGQLVMNTEAFF. CDR3 in DNA: TGTGCCAGCAGCGGCGTTGGACAGCTAGTTATGAACACTGAAGCTTTCTTT.

DNA of the CDR3: TGCGCCAGCAGTGAGCCGGGTTCCGAGACCCAGTACTTC. Its protein is CASSEPGSETQYF. The V call is TRBV10-1, the J call TRBJ2-5; no clear D gene. The CDR3 extends over 13 amino acids. Trimming shortened V by 2 bases and J by 5 bases, and 9 bases separated the two germline ends. From germline, CDR1 is WNHNN and CDR2 SYGVQD (reference sequence).

The V gene is TRBV7-3, the J gene TRBJ2-2; D is unresolved. Germline CDR1 and CDR2: SGHTA and FQGTGA. V lost 6 bases and J lost 4, with 15 bases in between. There are 15 residues in the CDR3. CDR3 sequence: CASRTQAVGTGELFF. Written as DNA, the CDR3 is TGTGCCAGCAGGACCCAGGCGGTCGGCACCGGGGAGCTGTTTTTT.

The chain couples TRBV27 to TRBJ1-5; the D is unclear. V lost 8 bases, J lost 2 bases, and 7 bases lay in between. CDR1 MNHEY and CDR2 SMNVEV come from the germline V gene (reference sequence). The CDR3 length is 12 residues. The CDR3 bases are TGTGCCAGCTGGCATCGCAATCAGCCCCAGCATTTT. As protein: CASWHRNQPQHF.

The chain uses TRBV11-2 and TRBJ1-2; a weak D match, TRBD1 (6 bases). V lost 3 bases and J lost 5, with 19 bases in between. Germline values: CDR1 SGHAT, CDR2 FQNNGV. The CDR3 consists of 16 residues. This CDR3 is CASSLGYREEGYGYTF. For the CDR3, the DNA is TGTGCCAGCAGCTTGGGTTACAGGGAAGAAGGGTATGGCTACACCTTC.

This chain links TRBV9 with TRBJ2-5; maybe TRBD2 (5 bases). Trimming left V 3 bases short and J 5 bases short, with 14 bases between. In germline, CDR1 is SGDLS, CDR2 YYNGEE. CDR3 length equals 14 residues. Here the CDR3 DNA reads TGTGCCAGCAGCGCCGCCAGCGGTGGGGAGACCCAGTACTTC. It translates to CASSAASGGETQYF.

For the CDR3, the DNA is TGTGCCAGTAGTTATGGACAGGAGAATCAGCCCCAGCATTTT. It yields the protein CASSYGQENQPQHF. The chain joins TRBV19 to TRBJ1-5; TRBD1 matches 7 bases. This CDR3 comprises 14 residues. Trimming took 5 bases from V and 4 from J; bases not matched to a gene: 5. Germline lookup yields CDR1 LNHDA and CDR2 SQIVND (reference sequence).

This chain links TRBV19 with TRBJ2-7; D gene ambiguous. The CDR3 contains 15 residues. Per the germline V gene, CDR1 is LNHDA and CDR2 is SQIVND (reference sequence). The V end was cut by 7 bases, the J end by 0 bases, with 16 bases between. CDR3: CASKLGHQLSYEQYF. DNA for the CDR3: TGTGCCAGTAAACTGGGCCATCAGCTCTCCTACGAGCAGTACTTC.

This chain uses TRBV7-8 with TRBJ2-2; 13 bases are shared with TRBD2. V dropped 5 bases and J dropped 1; count of bases not matched to a gene: 4. This CDR3 is 17 amino acids long. The germline gives CDR1 SGHVS, CDR2 FQNEAQ. For the CDR3, the DNA is TGTGCCAGCAGCAAAAGGACTAGCGGGAGGAACACCGGGGAGCTGTTTTTT. It codes for CASSKRTSGRNTGELFF.

The chain employs TRBV11-3 and TRBJ2-1, with TRBD2 matching 7 bases. The CDR3 is 16 residues long. The germline V gene has CDR1 SGHNT and CDR2 YENEEA. Trimming cost V 3 bases and J 9 bases; bases outside gene matches: 14. The CDR3 DNA is TGTGCCAGCAGCTTGATGGGAGGGAGAGCGGTCGGTGAGCAGTTCTTC. Amino acid sequence: CASSLMGGRAVGEQFF.

The rearrangement uses TRBV15 and TRBJ2-5; D is perhaps TRBD1 or TRBD2 (5 bases each). The germline gives CDR1 LNHNV, CDR2 YYDKDF (reference sequence). The CDR3 is 16 amino acids. The V end was cut by 1 base, the J end by 5 bases, with 17 bases between. CDR3 sequence reads: CATSRGGFGTVETQYF. DNA of the CDR3: TGTGCCACCAGCAGAGGGGGGTTCGGGACCGTGGAGACCCAGTACTTC.

The CDR3 nucleotides read TGTGCCAGCAGCCTCCGGGACGGGGGGGCCCAGCAGTACTTC. Amino acid sequence: CASSLRDGGAQQYF. This sequence joins TRBV7-9 and TRBJ2-7, with 8 bases aligning to TRBD2. The CDR3 spans 14 residues. Germline CDR1 SEHNR, CDR2 FQNEAQ (reference sequence). V lost 5 bases and J lost 8; bases outside the gene matches: 11.

V gene TRBV7-9 combines with J gene TRBJ2-1, with D possibly being TRBD2 (7 bases). In germline, CDR1 is SEHNR, CDR2 FQNEAQ (reference sequence). The CDR3 is 14 residues long. With 4 bases removed from V and 3 bases from J, the gap between germline ends came to 10 bases. The CDR3 bases are TGTGCCAGCAGCTCGGGGGGCAGCTACAATGAGCAGTTCTTC. The encoded protein is CASSSGGSYNEQFF.

J is TRBJ1-2 and V is TRBV28, with D perhaps matching TRBD1 (6 bases). Germline values: CDR1 MDHEN, CDR2 SYDVKM. The V end was cut by 4 bases, the J end by 0 bases, with 15 bases between. CDR3 length: 16 amino acids. The CDR3: CASSSAQGGTNYGYTF. CDR3 in DNA: TGTGCCAGCAGTTCAGCACAGGGAGGGACTAACTATGGCTACACCTTC.

The chain recombines TRBV5-1 with TRBJ2-2; D unclear. The ends were cut back, 2 bases at V and 4 bases at J, with 9 bases in the middle. From germline, CDR1 is SGHRS and CDR2 YFSETQ. The CDR3 sequence is 14 residues long. In nucleotides, the CDR3 is TGCGCCAGCAGCTTCGGAAAATTCACCGGGGAGCTGTTTTTT. Translation: CASSFGKFTGELFF.

The rearrangement links TRBV18 to TRBJ2-1; unclear D gene. Germline-derived CDR1 and CDR2 are KGHSH and LQKENI. The V and J ends lost 3 bases and 8 bases respectively, with 17 bases between them. CDR3 length equals 15 residues. This chain's CDR3 is CASSPTSPPLDEQFF. The CDR3 DNA follows: TGTGCCAGCTCACCGACGTCTCCCCCTTTGGATGAGCAGTTCTTC.

The chain employs TRBV14 and TRBJ2-3, with unresolved D. Trimming stripped 1 base from V and 7 bases from J, with 6 bases between. CDR3 length equals 12 residues. Germline V lookup: CDR1 SGHDN, CDR2 FVKESK. DNA of the CDR3: TGTGCCAGCAGCCAAGTCGCTTATACGCAGTATTTT. This gives the protein CASSQVAYTQYF.

The chain links TRBV28 to TRBJ1-2, with 7 bases aligning to TRBD1. Germline values: CDR1 MDHEN, CDR2 SYDVKM. With V trimmed by 4 bases and J by 3 bases, 8 bases remained unmatched. CDR3 length equals 15 residues. In DNA form, the CDR3 reads TGTGCCAGCAGTTCCCCGGGACAGCTTTACTATGGCTACACCTTC. Protein sequence: CASSSPGQLYYGYTF.

The chain is built from TRBV7-9 and TRBJ2-5; tentatively, D is TRBD1 (5 bases). Germline lookup yields CDR1 SEHNR and CDR2 FQNEAQ (reference sequence). V was clipped by 5 bases and J by 3 bases, with 13 bases between them. The CDR3 covers 14 residues. CDR3 protein: CASSPTAGKETQYF. The CDR3 nucleotides are TGTGCCAGCAGCCCTACCGCAGGGAAAGAGACCCAGTACTTC.

Only a few counts were recorded for this clone. The chain combines TRBV29-1 with TRBJ1-5; D is uncertain. The V gene lost 7 bases and the J gene lost 2 bases, with 9 bases spanning the gap. CDR1 and CDR2 from the germline V gene are SQVTM and ANQGSEA. This CDR3 region has 12 residues. The CDR3 loop reads CSAGMGNQPQHF. CDR3 in DNA: TGCAGCGCTGGGATGGGCAATCAGCCCCAGCATTTT.

The gene calls are TRBV18 and TRBJ1-2; D is unclear. The ends were cut back, 3 bases at V and 9 bases at J, with 14 bases in the middle. CDR1 and CDR2 from the germline V gene are KGHSH and LQKENI. CDR3 size: 13 residues. Written as DNA, the CDR3 is TGTGCCAGCTCACCTCGGGAAGTTAGGAGCTACACCTTC. Translated, it gives CASSPREVRSYTF.

The genes are TRBV11-3 and TRBJ1-3; no clear D gene. The V end was cut by 4 bases, the J end by 1 base, with 14 bases between. The germline V gene encodes CDR1 SGHNT and CDR2 YENEEA. This CDR3 spans 16 amino acids. The CDR3 spells CASSSGRSKSGNTIYF. Written as DNA, the CDR3 is TGTGCCAGCAGCTCAGGACGTTCTAAATCTGGAAACACCATATATTTT. Filled out from reference TRBV11-3 and TRBJ1-3, the complete variable domain reads EAGVVQSPRYKIIEKKQPVAFWCNPISGHNTLYWYLQNLGQGPELLIRYENEEAVDDSQLPKDRFSAERLKGVDSTLKIQPAELGDSAVYLCASSSGRSKSGNTIYFGEGSWLTVV.

The V call is TRBV2, the J call TRBJ2-1, with 8 nucleotides matching TRBD2. Germline lookup yields CDR1 SNHLY and CDR2 FYNNEI. CDR3 size: 14 residues. V gave up 8 bases and J gave up 2 bases; unmatched junction bases: 5. The CDR3 nucleotides are TGTGCCAGCGCTAGCGGGCCCACCTACAATGAGCAGTTCTTC. As protein: CASASGPTYNEQFF. Full variable domain (outside the CDR3, taken from reference TRBV2 and TRBJ2-1): EPEVTQTPSHQVTQMGQEVILRCVPISNHLYFYWYRQILGQKVEFLVSFYNNEISEKSEIFDDQFSVERPDGSNFTLKIRSTKLEDSAMYFCASASGPTYNEQFFGPGTRLTVL.